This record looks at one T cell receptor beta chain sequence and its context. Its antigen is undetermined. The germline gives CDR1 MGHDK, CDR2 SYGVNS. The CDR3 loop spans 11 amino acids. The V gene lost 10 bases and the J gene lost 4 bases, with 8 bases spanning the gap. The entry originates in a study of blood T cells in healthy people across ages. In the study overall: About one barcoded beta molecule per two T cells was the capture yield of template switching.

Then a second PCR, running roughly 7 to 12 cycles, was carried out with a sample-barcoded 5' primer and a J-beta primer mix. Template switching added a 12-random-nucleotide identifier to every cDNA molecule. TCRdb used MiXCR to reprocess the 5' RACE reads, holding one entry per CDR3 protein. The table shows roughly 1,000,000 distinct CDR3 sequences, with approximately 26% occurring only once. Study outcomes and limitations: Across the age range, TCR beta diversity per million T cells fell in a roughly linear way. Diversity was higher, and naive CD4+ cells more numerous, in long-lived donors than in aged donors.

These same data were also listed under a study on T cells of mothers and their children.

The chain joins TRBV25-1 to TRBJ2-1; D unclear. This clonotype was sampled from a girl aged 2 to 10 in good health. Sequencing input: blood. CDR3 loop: CATSPYNEQFF. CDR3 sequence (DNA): TGTGCCACAAGCCCGTACAATGAGCAGTTCTTC.